This TCR beta chain emerged from a study of patients and donors after allogeneic stem cell transplantation. CDR1 SGHRS and CDR2 YFSETQ come from the germline V gene. Trimming removed 4 bases at V and 4 bases at J, with 18 bases between. This CDR3 has 16 amino acids. TCRdb fed the RT-PCR reads into MiXCR, producing one record per CDR3 protein. In the table there are about a million distinct CDR3 sequences, approximately 19% of which are singletons. The chain carries TRBV5-1 and TRBJ2-1, with no clear D. The sequenced material came from blood, either unsorted or a sorted T cell fraction (not recorded which). The sequence derives from a human donor who was either an allogeneic HSCT recipient or a stem cell or donor lymphocyte infusion donor (not recorded which). It is not recorded whose cells these are; they may come from a transplant donor. For the CDR3, the DNA is TGCGCCAGCAGCGATCTATTGCGGACCGAATACAATGAGCAGTTCTTC. Its protein product is CASSDLLRTEYNEQFF.